These 18 T cell receptor beta chains share one sample of origin, sequenced in a study of cytomegalovirus exposure and HLA in healthy donors. Primers for the PCR totalled 60 Vbeta and 13 Jbeta. Measured with immunoSEQ multiplex PCR; TCRdb has only the in-frame clones, and not every one. The sample shows around 130,000 clones, around three quarters of them seen only once. The material sequenced was PBMCs. These receptors originate from a woman aged 45-59 years in good health and CMV-seronegative.

This chain links TRBV5-4 with TRBJ2-3; TRBD1 matches at 10 bases. The CDR3 sequence is 15 residues long. Germline V gene sequence: CDR1 SGHNT, CDR2 YYREEE (reference sequence). The trim removed 0 bases at V and 3 bases at J, leaving 1 base unmatched. CDR3 sequence: CASSLGQGATDTQYF. The CDR3 DNA reads as TGTGCCAGCAGCTTGGGACAGGGGGCAACAGATACGCAGTATTTT.

The table lists this clone with a few counts. The chain carries TRBV6-1 and TRBJ1-5, with D unclear. V lost 3 bases to trimming and J lost 5 bases, with 14 bases between them. The CDR3 length is 15 residues. The germline V gene has CDR1 MNHNS and CDR2 SASEGT. The CDR3 loop is CASSDTGIRDQPQHF. For the CDR3, the DNA is TGTGCCAGCAGTGATACGGGGATCCGGGATCAGCCCCAGCATTTT.

This rearrangement joins TRBV30 to TRBJ2-3; no clear D. CDR3 length: 13 residues. Germline CDR1 and CDR2: GTSNPN and SVGIG (reference sequence). V dropped 0 bases and J dropped 6 bases, with 10 bases sitting between them. Here the CDR3 DNA reads TGTGCCTGGAGTGTCCGAGGTGGGGATACGCAGTATTTT. As protein: CAWSVRGGDTQYF.

The gene calls are TRBV27 and TRBJ2-1; 9 bases map to TRBD2. The V and J ends lost 2 bases and 6 bases, in that order; junction bases with no gene match: 5. Germline V CDR1 and CDR2: MNHEY, SMNVEV (reference sequence). CDR3 length equals 15 residues. The CDR3 sequence: CASSLGSGSFNEQFF. The CDR3 DNA reads as TGTGCCAGCAGTTTAGGTAGCGGGAGTTTCAATGAGCAGTTCTTC.

The CDR3 DNA is TGTGCCAGTAGTAGGAGGACAGGAGGGAACACTGAAGCTTTCTTT. It yields the protein CASSRRTGGNTEAFF. The chain joins TRBV19 to TRBJ1-1, with 7 positions matching TRBD1. With 4 bases clipped from V and 1 base from J, the junction kept 6 bases outside the gene matches. This CDR3 has 15 residues. Germline V CDR1 and CDR2: LNHDA, SQIVND (reference sequence).

Concerning this clone: The CDR3 does not close with the conserved phenylalanine or tryptophan, likely indicating a read error. The chain is built from TRBV6-1 and TRBJ1-1; D is unresolved. Germline loops: CDR1 MNHNS, CDR2 SASEGT. The ends were cut back, 8 bases at V and 3 bases at J, with 13 bases in the middle. The CDR3 totals 13 residues. The CDR3 DNA follows: TGTGCCAGCGGTTATGAGGGTCACACTGAAGCTTTCTCT. Protein: CASGYEGHTEAFS.

Only one count was recorded for this clone. A read error may account for a junction end that differs from germline. The chain carries TRBV29-1 and TRBJ1-5; unclear D gene. Looked up from germline, CDR1 is SQVTM and CDR2 is ANQGSEA. The CDR3 consists of 13 residues. DNA of the CDR3: TGCAGCGTTGGGGCAGAGCCCAATCAGCCCCAGAATTTT. Encoded protein: CSVGAEPNQPQNF.

The CDR3 loop reads CASSLTAPPGELFF. CDR3 nucleotide sequence: TGTGCCAGCAGCTTAACCGCGCCCCCCGGGGAGCTGTTTTTT. The V gene is TRBV7-3, the J gene TRBJ2-2; no clear D gene. Germline V lookup: CDR1 SGHTA, CDR2 FQGTGA. The V end lost 0 bases, the J end lost 6 bases, and 8 bases lay between the germline ends. CDR3 length: 14 amino acids.

This clone was picked up one time. The chain combines TRBV28 with TRBJ2-1, with D hard to call. The V end was cut by 1 base, the J end by 5 bases, with 6 bases between. Looked up from germline, CDR1 is MDHEN and CDR2 is SYDVKM. The CDR3 is made up of 13 amino acids. CDR3 region: CASSLFDNNEQFF. As DNA, the CDR3 is TGTGCCAGCAGTTTATTTGACAACAATGAGCAGTTCTTC.

This clone was seen once. The chain employs TRBV29-1 and TRBJ2-1; 10 nucleotides agree with TRBD2. Germline values: CDR1 SQVTM, CDR2 ANQGSEA. This CDR3 is built from 14 residues. The V and J ends lost 3 bases and 6 bases, in that order; junction bases with no gene match: 5. The CDR3 protein is CSVDPTSGVNEQFF. The CDR3 DNA reads as TGCAGCGTTGACCCTACTAGCGGGGTCAATGAGCAGTTCTTC.

This clone was counted a few times. The chain has TRBV28 and TRBJ1-3, with no clear D. The germline V and J ends were trimmed by 3 bases and 0 bases, with 12 bases remaining between them. The length of the CDR3 is 16 residues. The V gene's germline CDR1 is MDHEN and CDR2 SYDVKM. The CDR3 nucleotides are TGTGCCAGCAGTTTGACGGGTAGAAACTCTGGAAACACCATATATTTT. Its protein is CASSLTGRNSGNTIYF.

This rearrangement joins TRBV6-5 to TRBJ1-1; D is uncertain. V lost 3 bases, J lost 5 bases, and 13 bases lay in between. Looked up from germline, CDR1 is MNHEY and CDR2 is SVGAGI. The CDR3 has 14 residues. The CDR3 bases are TGTGCCAGCAGTTATGATCTGGTCAGGACTGAAGCTTTCTTT. The encoded protein is CASSYDLVRTEAFF.

This clone came up a few times. The chain carries TRBV13 and TRBJ2-7, with 10 bases fitting TRBD2. This CDR3 has 15 amino acids. The germline gives CDR1 PRHDT, CDR2 FYEKMQ (reference sequence). With V trimmed by 4 bases and J by 2 bases, 5 bases remained unmatched. CDR3 sequence (DNA): TGTGCCAGCAGCTCTAGCGGGAGAGGGGCCTACGAGCAGTACTTC. It is translated as CASSSSGRGAYEQYF.

The chain combines TRBV27 with TRBJ1-2; possible D gene TRBD1, 6 bases. Trimming took off 5 bases at V and 5 bases at J, with 12 bases between the two ends. This CDR3 comprises 13 residues. CDR1 and CDR2 from the germline V gene are MNHEY and SMNVEV (reference sequence). CDR3 loop: CASSPGVGYGYTF. The CDR3 DNA reads as TGTGCCAGCAGTCCAGGGGTAGGGTATGGCTACACCTTC.

This clone came up once. One junction end does not reproduce the germline sequence, and a read error may be involved. The V call is TRBV6-5, the J call TRBJ1-2; D gene unclear. Germline V CDR1 and CDR2: MNHEY, SVGAGI. The CDR3 is made up of 15 amino acids. CDR3 DNA: TGTGCCAGCAGCCCTCGCCAGCGTCTGTTTTATGGCTACCCCTTC. It specifies CASSPRQRLFYGYPF.

The table lists this clone with a few counts. CDR3 loop: CASSQDYPSSPNAKNIQYF. CDR3 DNA sequence: TGCGCCAGCAGCCAAGATTACCCTAGTTCCCCTAATGCCAAAAACATTCAGTACTTC. The V gene is TRBV4-3, the J gene TRBJ2-4; D unclear. The V end lost 0 bases, the J end lost 1 base, and 19 bases lay between the germline ends. CDR1 is LGHNA and CDR2 is YSLEER in the germline V gene. The CDR3 sequence is 19 residues long.

V is TRBV5-5 and J is TRBJ1-1; D not certain. This CDR3 is built from 16 residues. The V gene lost 0 bases and the J gene lost 1 base, with 13 bases spanning the gap. In germline, CDR1 is SGHKS, CDR2 YYEKEE (reference sequence). The CDR3 is CASSLARGAGNTEAFF. For the CDR3, the DNA is TGTGCCAGCAGCTTGGCCCGTGGAGCGGGGAACACTGAAGCTTTCTTT.

This sequence joins TRBV9 and TRBJ2-7; TRBD1 agrees at 8 bases. Looked up from germline, CDR1 is SGDLS and CDR2 is YYNGEE. The J segment lost 6 bases and the V segment lost 3 bases, leaving 8 bases of the junction unmatched. CDR3 size: 14 residues. In DNA form, the CDR3 reads TGTGCCAGCAGCGGACCTGACAGGGGTGGCGAGCAGTACTTC. Its translation: CASSGPDRGGEQYF.